These 20 T cell receptor beta chains came from one sample sequenced in a study of T-cell memory formation after mild COVID-19. TCRdb itself ran the 5' RACE reads through MiXCR, one entry per CDR3 protein. The sample yields about 350,000 distinct CDR3 sequences, approximately 14% seen once. Material for sequencing was PBMCs or a T cell subset sorted from them (not recorded which). These receptors originate from a man younger than 35 who had mild COVID-19 (a few samples of this study predate the infection). Cell type and time point are not known.

There are a few counts of this clonotype. V and J are TRBV4-1 and TRBJ2-2; D is perhaps TRBD1 (6 bases). The germline V gene has CDR1 MGHRA and CDR2 YSYEKL. V dropped 3 bases and J dropped 5 bases, with 13 bases sitting between them. CDR3 length equals 15 residues. CDR3 bases: TGCGCCAGCAGCCAGGGGGACATACGGACCGGGGAGCTGTTTTTT. Amino acid sequence: CASSQGDIRTGELFF.

This clonotype turned up a few times. Here the CDR3 reads CASSVVGIVYIASSGANVLTF. The CDR3 DNA follows: TGTGCCAGCAGCGTCGTCGGCATCGTATATATCGCTAGCTCTGGGGCCAACGTCCTGACTTTC. The V call is TRBV7-9, the J call TRBJ2-6; no clear D gene. The CDR3 has 21 amino acids. Germline V CDR1 and CDR2: SEHNR, FQNEAQ (reference sequence). With 5 bases removed from V and 0 bases from J, the gap between germline ends came to 26 bases.

This clonotype occurred a few times. The V gene is TRBV4-1, the J gene TRBJ2-3, with D possibly called TRBD1 or TRBD2 (5 bases each). CDR1 and CDR2 from the germline V gene are MGHRA and YSYEKL. Trimming shortened V by 0 bases and J by 5 bases, and 12 bases separated the two germline ends. The CDR3 extends over 15 amino acids. CDR3 in amino acids: CASSQDNGAGDTQYF. As DNA, the CDR3 is TGCGCCAGCAGCCAAGATAACGGGGCCGGAGATACGCAGTATTTT.

This clonotype was seen more than once but under ten times. The chain employs TRBV2 and TRBJ2-7; D is ambiguous. Trimming took off 3 bases at V and 6 bases at J, with 6 bases between the two ends. The V gene's germline CDR1 is SNHLY and CDR2 FYNNEI. CDR3 length: 11 amino acids. Here the CDR3 DNA reads TGTGCCAGCAGTGACAGTAGCGAGCAGTACTTC. Its translation: CASSDSSEQYF.

This clonotype was seen ten or more times. This chain joins TRBV5-1 and TRBJ1-1, with a tentative D call TRBD1 (6 bases). The CDR3 has 16 amino acids. CDR1 and CDR2 from the germline V gene are SGHRS and YFSETQ. V was shortened by 0 bases and J by 8 bases, with 20 bases between the two germline ends. CDR3 DNA sequence: TGCGCCAGCAGCTTGGCCGGGCTTTGGGACACTGAGGAAGCTTTCTTT. Translating it yields CASSLAGLWDTEEAFF.

This clonotype came up a few times. This CDR3 is CASYSGTAFF. The CDR3 DNA reads as TGTGCCAGCTATTCGGGTACGGCGTTCTTC. The chain joins TRBV6-1 to TRBJ2-1; D not certain. The germline V gene encodes CDR1 MNHNS and CDR2 SASEGT. CDR3 size: 10 residues. V was cut by 8 bases and J by 15 bases, with 14 bases left in between.

The chain couples TRBV9 to TRBJ2-5; tentatively, D is TRBD1 (7 bases). The CDR3 totals 15 residues. Germline V gene sequence: CDR1 SGDLS, CDR2 YYNGEE. V was shortened by 0 bases and J by 4 bases, with 13 bases between the two germline ends. This CDR3 reads CASSVGGRGVETQYF. The CDR3 DNA sequence: TGTGCCAGCAGCGTAGGGGGCAGGGGGGTAGAGACCCAGTACTTC.

This clonotype occurred a few times. The V and J genes are TRBV7-2 and TRBJ2-1; 9 bases agree with TRBD2. The CDR3 runs to 14 residues. Germline V lookup: CDR1 SGHTA, CDR2 FQGNSA. With V trimmed by 2 bases and J by 11 bases, 7 bases remained unmatched. This CDR3 reads CASSLWASGAQQFF. The CDR3 nucleotides read TGTGCCAGCAGCTTATGGGCTAGCGGGGCACAGCAGTTCTTC.

This clonotype was seen more than once but under ten times. The chain carries TRBV6-2 or TRBV6-3 and TRBJ2-1; a weak D match, TRBD1 (6 bases). CDR3 length: 16 amino acids. The V end was cut by 6 bases, the J end by 9 bases, with 24 bases between. CDR1 MNHEY and CDR2 SVGEGT come from the germline V gene. The CDR3 loop reads CASSPTHMGARGEQFF. The CDR3 DNA sequence: TGTGCCAGCAGCCCTACACACATGGGGGCCCGGGGTGAGCAGTTCTTC.

This clonotype has more than one count but fewer than ten. The chain is built from TRBV6-5 and TRBJ1-6; TRBD1 agrees at 9 bases. V dropped 5 bases and J dropped 10; count of bases not matched to a gene: 9. The germline V gene encodes CDR1 MNHEY and CDR2 SVGAGI. The CDR3 loop spans 15 amino acids. CDR3 sequence (DNA): TGTGCCAGCAGTACCCGGACAGGGGAGGGATCACCCCTCCACTTT. Its translation: CASSTRTGEGSPLHF.

The genes are TRBV2 and TRBJ1-3, with 7 bases lining up with TRBD1. CDR1 SNHLY and CDR2 FYNNEI come from the germline V gene. This CDR3 spans 16 amino acids. Losses at the gene ends were 5 bases for V and 0 bases for J; bases not matched to a gene: 7. DNA for the CDR3: TGTGCCAGCAGTTTAAGGGGGCTAACCTCTGGAAACACCATATATTTT. This encodes CASSLRGLTSGNTIYF.

The chain combines TRBV5-4 with TRBJ1-3; the D is unclear. The CDR3 spans 14 residues. From germline, CDR1 is SGHNT and CDR2 YYREEE (reference sequence). Trimming removed 4 bases from V and 1 base from J, with 9 bases in between. CDR3 region: CASSQQQSGNTIYF. In DNA form, the CDR3 reads TGTGCCAGCAGCCAACAGCAATCTGGAAACACCATATATTTT.

CDR3 sequence (DNA): TGTGCCACCAGCGCTGACAGGGCTCTCCATCTAAAGAATTCACCCCTCCACTTT. This translates into CATSADRALHLKNSPLHF. The gene calls are TRBV15 and TRBJ1-6, with 7 bases that match TRBD1. The V and J ends lost 5 bases and 7 bases, in that order; junction bases with no gene match: 17. Germline CDR1 and CDR2: LNHNV and YYDKDF (reference sequence). CDR3 size: 18 residues.

V usage is TRBV4-3 and J usage is TRBJ2-2; TRBD2 is a possible D gene (7 bases). This CDR3 contains 16 residues. V shed 3 bases and J shed 6 bases, with 17 bases lying between them. Germline assignment: CDR1 LGHNA and CDR2 YSLEER. CDR3 in DNA: TGCGCCAGCAGCCACGATCCCGGGGGGCGGGCCGGGGAGCTGTTTTTT. Translated: CASSHDPGGRAGELFF.

The genes are TRBV5-4 and TRBJ2-5; a possible D gene is TRBD1 (5 bases). The germline V gene has CDR1 SGHNT and CDR2 YYREEE (reference sequence). This CDR3 has 13 residues. V was cut by 1 base and J by 5 bases, with 9 bases left in between. The CDR3 spells CASSLLKGETQYF. DNA for the CDR3: TGTGCCAGCAGCTTGTTGAAGGGGGAGACCCAGTACTTC.

This chain connects TRBV10-3 to TRBJ2-1, with TRBD2 matching over 14 bases. CDR3 length: 17 residues. The germline CDR1 and CDR2 sequences are ENHRY and SYGVKD. V was pared by 6 bases and J by 7 bases, with 11 bases of the junction left unmatched. In nucleotides, the CDR3 is TGTGCCATCAGCCTGTCGACTAGCGGGGGGGCCACGAATGAGCAGTTCTTC. It translates to CAISLSTSGGATNEQFF.

Comment on this clonotype: Its ends do not fully match the called genes, so a read error is possible. CDR3 region: CASSLARAYEKYF. In DNA, the CDR3 is TGTGCCAGCAGCTTAGCCAGGGCCTACGAGAAGTACTTC. V usage is TRBV7-2 and J usage is TRBJ2-7; TRBD1 is a possible D gene (5 bases). Germline V gene data show CDR1 as SGHTA and CDR2 as FQGNSA. The CDR3 totals 13 residues.

This chain connects TRBV4-2 to TRBJ2-5, with D perhaps being TRBD1 or TRBD2 (5 bases each). CDR1 and CDR2 from the germline V gene are LGHNA and YNFKEQ. V gave up 0 bases and J gave up 4 bases, with 12 bases separating them. The CDR3 has 15 amino acids. The CDR3 protein is CASSQDPGTGETQYF. CDR3 nucleotide sequence: TGTGCCAGCAGCCAAGATCCTGGGACGGGAGAGACCCAGTACTTC.

The chain combines TRBV12-3 or TRBV12-4 with TRBJ1-5; D is undetermined. Trimming took 1 base from V and 6 from J, leaving 7 bases between them. This CDR3 contains 13 residues. This CDR3 reads CASSLGQAQPQHF. CDR3 coding DNA: TGTGCCAGCAGTTTAGGCCAGGCTCAGCCCCAGCATTTT.

The chain recombines TRBV25-1 with TRBJ1-1; a weak D match, TRBD1 (6 bases). CDR3 length: 15 amino acids. Per germline, CDR1 MGHDK and CDR2 SYGVNS. The V gene lost 3 bases and the J gene lost 5 bases, with 16 bases spanning the gap. Here the CDR3 reads CASSEGAIRGTEAFF. The CDR3 coding sequence is TGTGCCAGCAGTGAGGGGGCGATCCGAGGAACTGAAGCTTTCTTT.